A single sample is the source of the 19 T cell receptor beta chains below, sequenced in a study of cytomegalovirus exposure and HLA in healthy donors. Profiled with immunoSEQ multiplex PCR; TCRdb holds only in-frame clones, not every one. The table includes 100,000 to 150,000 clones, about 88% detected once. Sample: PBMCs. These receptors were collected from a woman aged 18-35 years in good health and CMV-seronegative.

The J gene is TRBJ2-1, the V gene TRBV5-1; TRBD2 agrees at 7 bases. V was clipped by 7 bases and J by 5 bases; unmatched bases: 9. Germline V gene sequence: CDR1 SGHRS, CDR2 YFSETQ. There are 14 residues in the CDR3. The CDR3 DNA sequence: TGCGCCAGCTCGGGACTACCCTCGGACAATGAGCAGTTCTTC. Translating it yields CASSGLPSDNEQFF.

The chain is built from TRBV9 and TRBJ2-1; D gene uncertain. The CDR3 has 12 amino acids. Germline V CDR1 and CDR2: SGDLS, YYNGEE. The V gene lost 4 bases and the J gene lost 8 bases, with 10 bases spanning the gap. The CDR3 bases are TGTGCCAGCAGCCCGAATGAGGATGAGCAGTTCTTC. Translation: CASSPNEDEQFF.

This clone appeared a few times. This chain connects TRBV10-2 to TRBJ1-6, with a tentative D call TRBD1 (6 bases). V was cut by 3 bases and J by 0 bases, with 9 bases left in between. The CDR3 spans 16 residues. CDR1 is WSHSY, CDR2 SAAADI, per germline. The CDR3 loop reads CASSDRGASYNSPLHF. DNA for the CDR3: TGCGCCAGCAGTGATCGGGGGGCCTCCTATAATTCACCCCTCCACTTT.

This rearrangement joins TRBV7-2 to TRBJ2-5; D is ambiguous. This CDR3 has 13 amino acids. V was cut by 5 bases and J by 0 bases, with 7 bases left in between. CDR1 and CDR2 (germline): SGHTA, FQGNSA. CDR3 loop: CASSAEYQETQYF. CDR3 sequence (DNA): TGTGCCAGCAGCGCCGAGTACCAAGAGACCCAGTACTTC.

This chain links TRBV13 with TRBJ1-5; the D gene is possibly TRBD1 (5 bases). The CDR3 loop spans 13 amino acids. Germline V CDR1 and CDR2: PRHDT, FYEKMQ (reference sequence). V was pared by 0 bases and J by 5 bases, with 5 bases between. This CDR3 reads CASSLGGDQPQHF. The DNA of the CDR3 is TGTGCCAGCAGCTTAGGAGGGGATCAGCCCCAGCATTTT. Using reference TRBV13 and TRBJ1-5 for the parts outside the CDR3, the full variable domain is AAGVIQSPRHLIKEKRETATLKCYPIPRHDTVYWYQQGPGQDPQFLISFYEKMQSDKGSIPDRFSAQQFSDYHSELNMSSLELGDSALYFCASSLGGDQPQHFGDGTRLSIL.

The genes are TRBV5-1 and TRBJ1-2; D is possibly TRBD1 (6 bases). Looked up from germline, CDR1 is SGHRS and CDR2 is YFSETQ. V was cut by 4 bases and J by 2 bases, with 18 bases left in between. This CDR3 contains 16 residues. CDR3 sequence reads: CASSLRRDTRNYGYTF. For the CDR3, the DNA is TGCGCCAGCAGCCTCCGAAGGGACACCAGAAACTATGGCTACACCTTC.

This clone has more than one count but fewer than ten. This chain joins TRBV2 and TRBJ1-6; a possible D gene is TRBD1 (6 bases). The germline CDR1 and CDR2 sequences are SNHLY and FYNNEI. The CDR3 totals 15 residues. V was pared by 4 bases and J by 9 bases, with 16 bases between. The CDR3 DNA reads TGTGCCAGCAGTGTGTCAGGGGCTAGTGGTTCACCCCTCCACTTT. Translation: CASSVSGASGSPLHF.

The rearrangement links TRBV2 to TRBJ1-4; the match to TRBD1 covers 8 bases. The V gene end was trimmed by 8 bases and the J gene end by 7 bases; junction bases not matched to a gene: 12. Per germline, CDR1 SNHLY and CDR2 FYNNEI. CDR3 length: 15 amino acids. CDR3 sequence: CASSLQGTGGEKLFF. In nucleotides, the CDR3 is TGTGCCAGCTCCCTTCAGGGGACAGGCGGTGAAAAACTGTTTTTT.

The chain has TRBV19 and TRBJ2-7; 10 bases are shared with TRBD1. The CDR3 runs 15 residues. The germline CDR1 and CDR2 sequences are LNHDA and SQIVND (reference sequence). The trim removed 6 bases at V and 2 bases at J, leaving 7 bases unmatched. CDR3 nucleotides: TGTGCCAGTAGAACTGCCGGGACAGGGGCCTACGAGCAGTACTTC. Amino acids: CASRTAGTGAYEQYF.

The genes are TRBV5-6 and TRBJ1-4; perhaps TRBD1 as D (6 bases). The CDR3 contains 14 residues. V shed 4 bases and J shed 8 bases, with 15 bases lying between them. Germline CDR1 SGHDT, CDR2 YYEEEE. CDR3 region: CASSEGGLIEKLFF. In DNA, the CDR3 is TGTGCCAGCAGCGAAGGGGGACTAATCGAAAAACTGTTTTTT.

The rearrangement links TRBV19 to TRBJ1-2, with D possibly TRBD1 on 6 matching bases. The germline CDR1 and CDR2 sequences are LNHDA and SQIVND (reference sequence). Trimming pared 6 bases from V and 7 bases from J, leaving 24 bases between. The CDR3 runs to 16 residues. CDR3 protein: CASRLGDRTRRSGYTF. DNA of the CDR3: TGTGCCAGTAGGTTGGGCGACAGGACTCGACGGAGTGGCTACACCTTC.

This CDR3 is CASSYLEGDGYTF. CDR3 DNA: TGTGCCAGCAGTTACCTGGAAGGGGATGGCTACACCTTC. The J gene is TRBJ1-2, the V gene TRBV6-6, with a tentative D call TRBD1 (5 bases). Trimming removed 2 bases from V and 6 bases from J, with 10 bases in between. Per germline, CDR1 MNHNY and CDR2 SVGAGI (reference sequence). CDR3 length: 13 residues.

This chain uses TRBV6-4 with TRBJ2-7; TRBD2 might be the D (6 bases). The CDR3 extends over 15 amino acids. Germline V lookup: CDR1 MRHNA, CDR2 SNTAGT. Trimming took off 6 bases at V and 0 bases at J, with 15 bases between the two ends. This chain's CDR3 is CASSVGPGSSYEQYF. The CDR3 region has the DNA TGTGCCAGCAGCGTAGGCCCCGGGAGCTCCTACGAGCAGTACTTC.

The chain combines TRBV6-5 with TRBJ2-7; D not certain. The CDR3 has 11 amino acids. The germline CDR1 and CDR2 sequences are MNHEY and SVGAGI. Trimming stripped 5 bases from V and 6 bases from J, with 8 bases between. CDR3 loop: CASSPQSEQYF. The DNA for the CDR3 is TGTGCCAGCAGTCCCCAGTCCGAGCAGTACTTC.

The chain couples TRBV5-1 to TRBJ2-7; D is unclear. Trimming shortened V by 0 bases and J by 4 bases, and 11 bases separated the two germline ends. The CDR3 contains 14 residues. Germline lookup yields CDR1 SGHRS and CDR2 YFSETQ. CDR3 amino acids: CASSLEVHSYEQYF. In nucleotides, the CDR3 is TGCGCCAGCAGCTTGGAAGTCCACTCATACGAGCAGTACTTC.

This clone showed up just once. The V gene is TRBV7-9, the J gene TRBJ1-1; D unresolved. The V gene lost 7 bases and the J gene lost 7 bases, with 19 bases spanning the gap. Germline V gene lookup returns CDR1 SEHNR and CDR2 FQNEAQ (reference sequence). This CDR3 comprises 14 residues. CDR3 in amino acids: CASIEPPASSEAFF. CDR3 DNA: TGTGCCAGCATCGAACCCCCCGCCTCGAGTGAAGCTTTCTTT.

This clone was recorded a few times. The CDR3 here is CASSLQTGFYGYTF. The CDR3 DNA sequence: TGTGCCAGTAGTCTACAGACAGGCTTCTATGGCTACACCTTC. The chain employs TRBV19 and TRBJ1-2, with D possibly being TRBD1 (6 bases). The germline V gene has CDR1 LNHDA and CDR2 SQIVND (reference sequence). The V gene lost 5 bases and the J gene lost 4 bases, with 14 bases spanning the gap. This CDR3 is built from 14 residues.

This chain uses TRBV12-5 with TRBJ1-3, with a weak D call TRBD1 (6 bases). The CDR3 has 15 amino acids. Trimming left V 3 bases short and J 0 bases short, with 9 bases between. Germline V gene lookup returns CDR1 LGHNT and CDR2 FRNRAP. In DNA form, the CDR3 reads TGTGCTAGTGGTTTTCTGGGGGCCTCTGGAAACACCATATATTTT. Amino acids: CASGFLGASGNTIYF.

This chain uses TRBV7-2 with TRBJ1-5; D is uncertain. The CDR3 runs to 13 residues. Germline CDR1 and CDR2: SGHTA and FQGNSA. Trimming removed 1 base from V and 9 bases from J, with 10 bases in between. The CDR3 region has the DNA TGTGCCAGCAGCTTAGTGAAGTCAGGGCCCCAGCATTTT. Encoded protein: CASSLVKSGPQHF.